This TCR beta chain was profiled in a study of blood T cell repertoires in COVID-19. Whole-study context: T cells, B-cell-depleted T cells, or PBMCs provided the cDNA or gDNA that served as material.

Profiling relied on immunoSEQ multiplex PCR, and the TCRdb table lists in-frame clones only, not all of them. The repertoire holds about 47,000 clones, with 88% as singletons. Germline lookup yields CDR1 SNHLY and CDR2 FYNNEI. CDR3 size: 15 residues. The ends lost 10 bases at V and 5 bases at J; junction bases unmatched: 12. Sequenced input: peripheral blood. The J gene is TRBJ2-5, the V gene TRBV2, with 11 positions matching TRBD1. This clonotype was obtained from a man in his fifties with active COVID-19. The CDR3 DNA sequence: TGTGCCATTCTACATGGACAGGGGGCATCGGAGACCCAGTACTTC. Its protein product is CAILHGQGASETQYF.